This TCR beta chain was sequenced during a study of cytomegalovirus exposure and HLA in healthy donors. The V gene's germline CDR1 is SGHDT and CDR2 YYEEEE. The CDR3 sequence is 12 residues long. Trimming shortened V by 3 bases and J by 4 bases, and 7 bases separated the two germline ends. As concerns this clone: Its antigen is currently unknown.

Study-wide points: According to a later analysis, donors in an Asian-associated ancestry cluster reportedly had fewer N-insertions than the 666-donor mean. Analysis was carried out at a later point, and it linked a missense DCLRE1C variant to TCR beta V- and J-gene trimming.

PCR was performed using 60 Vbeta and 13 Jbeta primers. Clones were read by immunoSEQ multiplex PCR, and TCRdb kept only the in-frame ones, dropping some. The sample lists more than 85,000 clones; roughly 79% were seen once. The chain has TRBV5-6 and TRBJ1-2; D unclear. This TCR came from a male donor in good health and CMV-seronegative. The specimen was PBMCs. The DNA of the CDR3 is TGTGCCAGCAGCTCCCCGAGCTATGGCTACACCTTC. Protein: CASSSPSYGYTF.